This TCR beta chain was sequenced in a study of vaccination and CD4 T cells after COVID-19. For the study at large: Mild disease affected 8 or 9 convalescent patients and severe disease one, all SARS-CoV-2 positive by nasal swab PCR.

Specified treatment: approximately nine-day PBMC culture with coronavirus spike peptide pools or control peptides (ViraFEST assay). Before TCRs were sequenced, ViraFEST expanded antigen-specific T cells with peptide pools. The CDR3 is 16 residues long. The ends lost 6 bases at V and 4 bases at J; junction bases unmatched: 9. The germline CDR1 and CDR2 sequences are LGHNT and FRNRAP. In this sample, this clonotype turned up once. Its antigen remains unknown. Oncomine TCR Beta short-read sequencing was applied to DNA from cultured CD4+ T cells. TCRdb called the PCR reads again in MiXCR, with one record for every CDR3 protein. The sample includes approximately 9,000 distinct CDR3 sequences, 66% of them seen just once.

The chain couples TRBV12-5 to TRBJ1-5; 10 bases agree with TRBD1. The sample taken for sequencing was CD4+ T cells from blood, cultured in vitro. This sequence originates from a human donor who had recovered from COVID-19. CDR3 DNA sequence: TGTGCTAGTGGCTTTAACGGGGGACAGGGGAATCAGCCCCAGCATTTT. It specifies CASGFNGGQGNQPQHF.